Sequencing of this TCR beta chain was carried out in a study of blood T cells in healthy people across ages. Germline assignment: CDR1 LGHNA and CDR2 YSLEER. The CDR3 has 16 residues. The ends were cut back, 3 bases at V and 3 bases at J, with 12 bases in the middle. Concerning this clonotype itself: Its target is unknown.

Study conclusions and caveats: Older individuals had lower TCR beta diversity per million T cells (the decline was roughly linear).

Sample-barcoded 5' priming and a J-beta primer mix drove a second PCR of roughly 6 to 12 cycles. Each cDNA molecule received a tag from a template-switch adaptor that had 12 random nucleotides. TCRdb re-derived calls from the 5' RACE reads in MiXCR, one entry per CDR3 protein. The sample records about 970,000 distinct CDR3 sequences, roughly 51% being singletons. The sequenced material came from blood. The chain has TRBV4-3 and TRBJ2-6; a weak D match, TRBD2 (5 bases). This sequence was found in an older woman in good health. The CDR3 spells CASSHQRAGGANVLTF. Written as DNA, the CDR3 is TGCGCCAGCAGCCACCAAAGGGCGGGTGGGGCCAACGTCCTGACTTTC.